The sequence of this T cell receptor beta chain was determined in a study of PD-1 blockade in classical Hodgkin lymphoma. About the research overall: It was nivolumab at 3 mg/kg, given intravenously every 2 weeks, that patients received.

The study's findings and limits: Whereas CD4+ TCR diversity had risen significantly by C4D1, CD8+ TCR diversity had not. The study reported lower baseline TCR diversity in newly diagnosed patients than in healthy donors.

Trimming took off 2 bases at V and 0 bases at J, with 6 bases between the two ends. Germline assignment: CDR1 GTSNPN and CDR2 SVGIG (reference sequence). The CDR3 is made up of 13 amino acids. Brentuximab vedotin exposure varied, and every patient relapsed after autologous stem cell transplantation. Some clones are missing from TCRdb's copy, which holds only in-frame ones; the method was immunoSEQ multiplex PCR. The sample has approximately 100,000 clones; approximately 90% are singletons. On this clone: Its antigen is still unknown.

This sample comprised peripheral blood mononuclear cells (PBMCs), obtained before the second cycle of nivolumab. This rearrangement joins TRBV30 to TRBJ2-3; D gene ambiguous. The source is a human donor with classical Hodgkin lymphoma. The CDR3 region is CAWSPESTDTQYF. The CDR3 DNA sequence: TGTGCCTGGAGTCCGGAAAGCACAGATACGCAGTATTTT.